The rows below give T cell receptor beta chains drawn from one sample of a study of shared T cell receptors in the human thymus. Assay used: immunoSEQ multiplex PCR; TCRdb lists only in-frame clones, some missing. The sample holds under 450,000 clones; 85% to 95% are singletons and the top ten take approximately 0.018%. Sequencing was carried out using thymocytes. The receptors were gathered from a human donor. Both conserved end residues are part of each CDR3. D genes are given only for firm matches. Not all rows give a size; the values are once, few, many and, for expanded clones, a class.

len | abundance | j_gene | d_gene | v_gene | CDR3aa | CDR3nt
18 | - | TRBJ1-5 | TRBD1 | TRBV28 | CASSRPGTGTWGNQPQHF | TGTGCCAGCAGCCGACCCGGGACAGGGACTTGGGGCAATCAGCCCCAGCATTTT
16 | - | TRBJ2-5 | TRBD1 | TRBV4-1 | CASSQNDRDRQETQYF | TGCGCCAGCAGCCAGAACGACCGGGACAGACAAGAGACCCAGTACTTC
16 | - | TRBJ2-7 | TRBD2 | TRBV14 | CASSQVRAGDTYEQYF | TGTGCCAGCAGCCAAGTTAGAGCGGGAGACACCTACGAGCAGTACTTC
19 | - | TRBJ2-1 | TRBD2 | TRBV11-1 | CASSSGLAGTFSSYNEQFF | TGTGCCAGCAGCTCGGGACTAGCGGGAACCTTCAGCTCCTACAATGAGCAGTTCTTC
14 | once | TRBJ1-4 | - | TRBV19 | CASNSADHNEKLFF | TGTGCCAGTAATAGTGCAGACCATAATGAAAAACTGTTTTTT
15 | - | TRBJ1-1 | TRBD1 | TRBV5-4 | CASSFVHRGNTEAFF | TGTGCCAGCAGCTTTGTTCACAGGGGGAACACTGAAGCTTTCTTT
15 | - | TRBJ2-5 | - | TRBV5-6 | CASSFLRQIQETQYF | TGTGCCAGCAGCTTTCTCCGGCAGATACAAGAGACCCAGTACTTC
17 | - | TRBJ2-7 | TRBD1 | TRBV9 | CASSAQTGTGASYEQYF | TGTGCCAGCAGCGCCCAAACCGGGACAGGAGCCTCCTACGAGCAGTACTTC
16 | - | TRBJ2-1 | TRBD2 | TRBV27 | CASSPRIWREKHEQFF | TGTGCCAGCAGTCCCCGGATTTGGCGGGAGAAACATGAGCAGTTCTTC
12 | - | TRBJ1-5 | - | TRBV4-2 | CASSHSNQPQHF | TGTGCCAGCAGCCACAGCAATCAGCCCCAGCATTTT
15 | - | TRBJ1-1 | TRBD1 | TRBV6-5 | CASSWGQVTNTEAFF | TGTGCCAGCAGCTGGGGACAGGTGACGAACACTGAAGCTTTCTTT
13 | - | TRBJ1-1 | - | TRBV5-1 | CASRGNLNTEAFF | TGCGCCAGCAGGGGCAACTTGAACACTGAAGCTTTCTTT
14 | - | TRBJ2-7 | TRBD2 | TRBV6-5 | CASMLAGSSYEQYF | TGTGCCAGCATGTTAGCGGGAAGCTCCTACGAGCAGTACTTC
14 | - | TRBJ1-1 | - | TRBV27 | CASWKTHMNTEAFF | TGTGCCAGCTGGAAAACACACATGAACACTGAAGCTTTCTTT
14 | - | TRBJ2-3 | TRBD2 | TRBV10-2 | CASIGAGVPDTQYF | TGCGCCAGCATAGGGGCGGGAGTCCCAGATACGCAGTATTTT
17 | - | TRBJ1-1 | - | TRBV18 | CASSLAQGGVERAEAFF | TGTGCCAGCTCACTCGCCCAGGGTGGGGTGGAAAGGGCTGAAGCTTTCTTT